The T cell receptor (beta chain) under discussion was sequenced for a study of response to subunit inactivated influenza vaccine. TCRdb itself ran the RT-PCR reads through MiXCR, one entry per CDR3 protein. The sample contains around 470,000 distinct CDR3 sequences, less than 7.5% of which appear only once. The receptor was derived from a man between 45 and 75 years old who received an inactivated influenza vaccine. The specimen was PBMCs from blood, collected around 25 months after vaccination.

The CDR3 protein is CASGQLASRVSYF. The CDR3 coding sequence is TGTGCCAGCGGCCAACTAGCGTCAAGGGTGTCGTACTTC. The chain recombines TRBV27 with TRBJ2-4; 7 bases match TRBD2. Looked up from germline, CDR1 is MNHEY and CDR2 is SMNVEV (reference sequence). The V segment lost 8 bases and the J segment 15 bases; nucleotides outside the gene matches: 16. This CDR3 comprises 13 residues.